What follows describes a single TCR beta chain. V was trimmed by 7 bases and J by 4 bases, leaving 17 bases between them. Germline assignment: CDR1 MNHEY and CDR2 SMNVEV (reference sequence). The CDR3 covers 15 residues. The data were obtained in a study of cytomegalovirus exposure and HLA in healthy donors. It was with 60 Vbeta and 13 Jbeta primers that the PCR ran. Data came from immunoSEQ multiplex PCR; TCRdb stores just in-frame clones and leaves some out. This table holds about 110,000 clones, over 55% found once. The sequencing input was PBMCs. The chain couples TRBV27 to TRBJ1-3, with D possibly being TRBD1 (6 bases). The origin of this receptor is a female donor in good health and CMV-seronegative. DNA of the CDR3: TGTGCCAGCAAGAAATCTACAGGGTCCGGAAACACCATATATTTT. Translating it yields CASKKSTGSGNTIYF.